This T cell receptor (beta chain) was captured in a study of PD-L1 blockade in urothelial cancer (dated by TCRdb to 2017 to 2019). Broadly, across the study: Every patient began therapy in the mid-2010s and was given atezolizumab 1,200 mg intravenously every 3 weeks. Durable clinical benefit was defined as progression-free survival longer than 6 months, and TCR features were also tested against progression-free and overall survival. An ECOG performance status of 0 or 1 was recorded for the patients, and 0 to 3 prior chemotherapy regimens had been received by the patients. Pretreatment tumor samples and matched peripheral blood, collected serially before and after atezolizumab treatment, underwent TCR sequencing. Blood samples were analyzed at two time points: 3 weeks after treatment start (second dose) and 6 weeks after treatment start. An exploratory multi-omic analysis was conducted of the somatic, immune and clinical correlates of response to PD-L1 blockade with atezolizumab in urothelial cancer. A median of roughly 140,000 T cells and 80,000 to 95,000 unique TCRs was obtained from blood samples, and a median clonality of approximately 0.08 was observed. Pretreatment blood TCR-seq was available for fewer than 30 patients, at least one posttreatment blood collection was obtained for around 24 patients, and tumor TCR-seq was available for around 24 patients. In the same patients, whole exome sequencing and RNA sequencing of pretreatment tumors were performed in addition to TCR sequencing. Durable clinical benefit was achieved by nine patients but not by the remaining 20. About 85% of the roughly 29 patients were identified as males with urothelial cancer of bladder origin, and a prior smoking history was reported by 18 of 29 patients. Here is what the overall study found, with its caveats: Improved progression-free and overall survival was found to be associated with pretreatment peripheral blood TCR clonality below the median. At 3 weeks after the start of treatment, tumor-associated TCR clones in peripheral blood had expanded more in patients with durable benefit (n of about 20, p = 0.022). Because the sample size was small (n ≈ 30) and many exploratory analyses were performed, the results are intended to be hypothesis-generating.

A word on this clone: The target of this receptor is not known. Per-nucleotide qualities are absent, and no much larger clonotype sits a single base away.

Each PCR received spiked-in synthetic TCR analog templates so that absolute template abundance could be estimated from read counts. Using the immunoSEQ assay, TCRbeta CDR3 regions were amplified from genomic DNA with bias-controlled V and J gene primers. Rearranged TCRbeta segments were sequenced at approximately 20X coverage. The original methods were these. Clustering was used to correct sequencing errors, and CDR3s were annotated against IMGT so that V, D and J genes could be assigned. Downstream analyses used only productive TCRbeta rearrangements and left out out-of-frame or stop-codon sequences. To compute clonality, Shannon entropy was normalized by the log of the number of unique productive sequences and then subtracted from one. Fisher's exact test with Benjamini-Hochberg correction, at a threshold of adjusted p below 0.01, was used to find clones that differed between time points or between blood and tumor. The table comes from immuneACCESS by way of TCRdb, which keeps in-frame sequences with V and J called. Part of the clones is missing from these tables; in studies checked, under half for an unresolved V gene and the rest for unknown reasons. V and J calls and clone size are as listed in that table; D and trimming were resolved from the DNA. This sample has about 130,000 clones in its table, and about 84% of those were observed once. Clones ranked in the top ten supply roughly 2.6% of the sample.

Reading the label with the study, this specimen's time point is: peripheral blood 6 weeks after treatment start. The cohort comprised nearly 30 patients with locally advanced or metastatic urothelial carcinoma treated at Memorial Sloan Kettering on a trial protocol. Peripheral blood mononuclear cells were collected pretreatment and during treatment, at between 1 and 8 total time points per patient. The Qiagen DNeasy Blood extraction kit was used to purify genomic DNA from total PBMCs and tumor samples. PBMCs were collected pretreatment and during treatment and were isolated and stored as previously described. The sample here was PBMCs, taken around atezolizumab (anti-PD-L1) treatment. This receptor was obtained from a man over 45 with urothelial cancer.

The base sequence is TGTGCCAGCAACCCCCTGACCCGGACAGTTCAAGAGACCCAGTACTTC. It translates as CASNPLTRTVQETQYF. Recombination linked TRBV7-9 to TRBJ2-5, and the D gene may be TRBD1, 6 bases matching. The CDR3 goes from the cysteine to the phenylalanine over 16 residues. Only CDR3 DNA remains: 48 bases, in frame from the first base. CDR1 is given as SEHNR and CDR2 as FQNEAQ, both from the germline V gene (reference sequence). At the junction V is shortened by 7 bases and J by 2 bases, with 20 bases in between. The variable domain in full, with residues beyond the CDR3 obtained from the reference TRBV7-9 and TRBJ2-5 genes, is DTGVSQNPRHKITKRGQNVTFRCDPISEHNRLYWYRQTLGQGPEFLTYFQNEAQLEKSRLLSDRFSAERPKGSFSTLEIQRTEQGDSAMYLCASNPLTRTVQETQYFGPGTRLLVL.